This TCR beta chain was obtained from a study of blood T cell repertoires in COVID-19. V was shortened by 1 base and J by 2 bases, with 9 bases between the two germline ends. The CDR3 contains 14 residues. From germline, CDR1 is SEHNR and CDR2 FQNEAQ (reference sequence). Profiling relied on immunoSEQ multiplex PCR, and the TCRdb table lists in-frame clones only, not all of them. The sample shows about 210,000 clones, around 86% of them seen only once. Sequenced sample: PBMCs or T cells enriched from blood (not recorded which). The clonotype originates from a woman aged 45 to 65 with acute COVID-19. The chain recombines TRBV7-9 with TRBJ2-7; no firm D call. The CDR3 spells CASSLVGRTYEQYF. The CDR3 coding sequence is TGTGCCAGCAGCTTAGTGGGCAGGACCTACGAGCAGTACTTC.